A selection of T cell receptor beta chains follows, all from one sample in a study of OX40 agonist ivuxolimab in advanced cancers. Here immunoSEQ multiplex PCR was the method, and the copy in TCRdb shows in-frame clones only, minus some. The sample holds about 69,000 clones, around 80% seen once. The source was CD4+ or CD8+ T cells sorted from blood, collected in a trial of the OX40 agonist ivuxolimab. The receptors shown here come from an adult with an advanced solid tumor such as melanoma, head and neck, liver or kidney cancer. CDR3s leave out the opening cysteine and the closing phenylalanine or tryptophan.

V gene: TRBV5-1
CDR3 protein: ASSLGPSGANVLT

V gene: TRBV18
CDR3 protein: ASSQTGGAGTEAF

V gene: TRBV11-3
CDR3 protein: ASSSGIAGVVDTQY

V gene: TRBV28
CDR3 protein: ASSQQGNLGYT

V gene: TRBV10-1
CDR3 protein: ASSDRGLKETQY

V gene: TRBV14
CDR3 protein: ASSQSLETQY

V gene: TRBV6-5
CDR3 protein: ASSSPTDKLYT

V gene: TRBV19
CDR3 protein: ASAPRDTWAYGYT

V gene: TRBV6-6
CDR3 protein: ASSYSTRSYNEQF

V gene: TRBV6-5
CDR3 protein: ASSSPRQISGNTIY

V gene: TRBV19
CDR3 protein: ASSLGTVRNEQF

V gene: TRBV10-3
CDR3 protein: AISPDREGEKLF

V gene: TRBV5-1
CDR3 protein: ASSEGGRVNEQF

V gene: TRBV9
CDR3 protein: ASSVGLGYDTQY

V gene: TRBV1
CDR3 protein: TSSQLDPGLPTLSTDTQY

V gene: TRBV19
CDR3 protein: ASTGAAELF

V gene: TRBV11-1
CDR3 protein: ASSRSNSYNSPLH

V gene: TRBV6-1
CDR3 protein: ASRQTGGSHNEQF

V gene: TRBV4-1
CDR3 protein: ASSQVSRPDTIY

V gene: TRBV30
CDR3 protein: AWAGYSGTEAF

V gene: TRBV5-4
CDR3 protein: ASSPGSLIRETQY

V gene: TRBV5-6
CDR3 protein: ASSPLGGASGANVLT

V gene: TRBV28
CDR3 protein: ASSPPGGYEQY

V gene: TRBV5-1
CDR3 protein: ASKNRDSTGELF

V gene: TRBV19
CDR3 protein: ASSIRVGFEQF

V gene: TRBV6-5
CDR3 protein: ASSSTEDEQY

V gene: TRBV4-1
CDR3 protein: ASSQGGLAGGDGETQY

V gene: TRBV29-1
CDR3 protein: SVDKGSRVGTEAF

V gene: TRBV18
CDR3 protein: ASSLGREETQY

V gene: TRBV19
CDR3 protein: ASSRSAKIYNEQF

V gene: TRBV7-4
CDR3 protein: ASSSTGLALDEQF

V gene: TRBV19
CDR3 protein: ASNLGTGGWQPQH

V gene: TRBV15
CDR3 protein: ATSTKPGTQY

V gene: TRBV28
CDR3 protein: ASSLRWARPYGYT

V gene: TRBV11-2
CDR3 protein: ASAHTRTGKNPEQY

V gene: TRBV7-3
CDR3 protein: ASSLGAGELF

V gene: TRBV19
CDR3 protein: ASSIEKTQY

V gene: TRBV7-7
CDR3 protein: ASSPRDTSYEQY

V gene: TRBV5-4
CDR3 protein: ASSSRASADSGANVLT

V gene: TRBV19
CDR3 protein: ASKATAATNEKLF

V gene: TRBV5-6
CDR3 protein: ASSLVGGGTDTQY

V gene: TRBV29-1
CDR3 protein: SVEDEGIHGYT

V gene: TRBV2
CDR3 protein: ASRIGGSNQPQH

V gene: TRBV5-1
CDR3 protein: ASSLDSARDEQF

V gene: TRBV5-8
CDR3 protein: ASSLMDPKQF

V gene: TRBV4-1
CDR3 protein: ASSQALGTSGRKGNEQF

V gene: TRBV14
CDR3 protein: ASSPGLGREQY

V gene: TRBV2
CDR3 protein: ASSRQVEQY

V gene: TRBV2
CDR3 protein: ASKKGSLIGGELF

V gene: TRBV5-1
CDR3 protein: ASSSGQGASGELF

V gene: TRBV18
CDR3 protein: ASSQGRQETQY

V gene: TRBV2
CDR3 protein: ASSGSVVRTDTQY

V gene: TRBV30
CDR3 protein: AWSARNYEQY